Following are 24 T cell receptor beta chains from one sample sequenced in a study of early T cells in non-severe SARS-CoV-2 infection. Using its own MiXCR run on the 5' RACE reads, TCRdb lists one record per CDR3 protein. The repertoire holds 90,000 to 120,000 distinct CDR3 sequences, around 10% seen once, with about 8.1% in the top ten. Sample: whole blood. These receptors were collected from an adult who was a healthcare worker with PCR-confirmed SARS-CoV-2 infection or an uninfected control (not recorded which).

The chain's CDR3 is CASSLPDSSYEQYF. CDR3 nucleotide sequence: TGTGCCAGCAGCTTGCCGGACAGCTCCTACGAGCAGTACTTC. J is TRBJ2-7 and V is TRBV5-5; weak D call: TRBD1 (6 bases). Germline CDR1 reads SGHKS; CDR2 reads YYEKEE (reference sequence). Trimming shortened V by 1 base and J by 0 bases, and 8 bases separated the two germline ends. This CDR3 has 14 residues.

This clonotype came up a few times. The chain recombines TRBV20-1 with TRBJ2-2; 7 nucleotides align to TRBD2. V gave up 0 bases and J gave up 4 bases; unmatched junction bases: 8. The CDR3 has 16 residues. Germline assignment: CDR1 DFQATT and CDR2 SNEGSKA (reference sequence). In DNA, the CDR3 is TGCAGTGCTAGAGATCGGGTAGCGGGTTTCACCGGGGAGCTGTTTTTT. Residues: CSARDRVAGFTGELFF.

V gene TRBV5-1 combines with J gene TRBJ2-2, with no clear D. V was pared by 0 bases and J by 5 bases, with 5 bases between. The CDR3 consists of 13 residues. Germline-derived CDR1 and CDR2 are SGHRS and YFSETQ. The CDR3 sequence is CASSLGATGELFF. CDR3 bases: TGCGCCAGCAGCTTGGGGGCGACCGGGGAGCTGTTTTTT.

CDR3 coding DNA: TGTGCCAGCAGTTACTCCTTGGAGACCCAGTACTTC. Its translation is CASSYSLETQYF. V and J are TRBV6-2 or TRBV6-3 and TRBJ2-5; D is unclear. Trimming removed 0 bases from V and 5 bases from J, with 4 bases in between. The CDR3 totals 12 residues. The germline V gene encodes CDR1 MNHEY and CDR2 SVGEGT.

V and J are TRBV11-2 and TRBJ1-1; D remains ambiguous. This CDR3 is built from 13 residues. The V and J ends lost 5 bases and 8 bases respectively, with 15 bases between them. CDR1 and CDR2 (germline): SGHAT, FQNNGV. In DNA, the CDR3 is TGTGCCAGCAGCCCTAGCCCTGGAAGGGAAGCTTTCTTT. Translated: CASSPSPGREAFF.

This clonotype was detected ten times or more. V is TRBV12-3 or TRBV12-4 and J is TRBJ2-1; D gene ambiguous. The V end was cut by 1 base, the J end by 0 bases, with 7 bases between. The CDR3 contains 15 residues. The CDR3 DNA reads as TGTGCCAGCAGTTTAGAGGGAAGCTCCTACAATGAGCAGTTCTTC. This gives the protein CASSLEGSSYNEQFF.

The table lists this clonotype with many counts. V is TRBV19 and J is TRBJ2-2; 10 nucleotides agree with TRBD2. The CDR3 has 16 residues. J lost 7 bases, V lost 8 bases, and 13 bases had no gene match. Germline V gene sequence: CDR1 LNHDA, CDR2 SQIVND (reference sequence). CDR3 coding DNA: TGTGCCAGTTCGGCTAGCGGGAGAATCAGAAACGGGGAGCTGTTTTTT. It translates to CASSASGRIRNGELFF. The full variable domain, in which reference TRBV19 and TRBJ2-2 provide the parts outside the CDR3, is DGGITQSPKYLFRKEGQNVTLSCEQNLNHDAMYWYRQDPGQGLRLIYYSQIVNDFQKGDIAEGYSVSREKKESFPLTVTSAQKNPTAFYLCASSASGRIRNGELFFGEGSRLTVL.

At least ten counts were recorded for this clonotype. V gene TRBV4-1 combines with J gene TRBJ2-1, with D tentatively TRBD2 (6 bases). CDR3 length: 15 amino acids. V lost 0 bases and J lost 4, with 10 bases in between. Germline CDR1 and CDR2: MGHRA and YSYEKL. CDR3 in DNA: TGCGCCAGCAGCCAAGACCCCGGGGGATACAATGAGCAGTTCTTC. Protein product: CASSQDPGGYNEQFF.

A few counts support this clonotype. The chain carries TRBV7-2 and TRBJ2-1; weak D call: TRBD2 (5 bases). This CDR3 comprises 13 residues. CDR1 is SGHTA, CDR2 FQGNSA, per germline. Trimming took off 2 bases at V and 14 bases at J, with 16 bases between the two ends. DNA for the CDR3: TGTGCCAGCAGCTTATCCGGAGGTCAGCGTGAGTTCTTC. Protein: CASSLSGGQREFF. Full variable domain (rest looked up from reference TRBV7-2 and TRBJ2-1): GAGVSQSPSNKVTEKGKDVELRCDPISGHTALYWYRQSLGQGLEFLIYFQGNSAPDKSGLPSDRFSAERTGGSVSTLTIQRTQQEDSAVYLCASSLSGGQREFFGPGTRLTVL.

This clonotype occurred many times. CDR3 in DNA: TGTGCCAGCAGTTCCACAGGGAACACTGAAGCTTTCTTT. Translated, it gives CASSSTGNTEAFF. The V gene is TRBV7-9, the J gene TRBJ1-1; the D gene is possibly TRBD1 (5 bases). The CDR3 covers 13 residues. The germline V gene encodes CDR1 SEHNR and CDR2 FQNEAQ (reference sequence). V lost 6 bases to trimming and J lost 1 base, with 9 bases between them.

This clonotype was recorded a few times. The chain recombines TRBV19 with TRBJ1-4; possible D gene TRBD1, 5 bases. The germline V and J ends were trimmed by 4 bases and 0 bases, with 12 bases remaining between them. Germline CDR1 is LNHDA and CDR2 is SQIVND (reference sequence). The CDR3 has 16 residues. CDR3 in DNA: TGTGCCAGTAGTACCCTGCCGACAGCAACTAATGAAAAACTGTTTTTT. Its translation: CASSTLPTATNEKLFF.

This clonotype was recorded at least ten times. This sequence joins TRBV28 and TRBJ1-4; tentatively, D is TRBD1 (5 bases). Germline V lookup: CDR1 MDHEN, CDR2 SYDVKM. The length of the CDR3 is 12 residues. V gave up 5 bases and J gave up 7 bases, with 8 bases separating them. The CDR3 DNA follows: TGTGCCAGCAGTCGGGGGTTTGAAAAACTGTTTTTT. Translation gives CASSRGFEKLFF.

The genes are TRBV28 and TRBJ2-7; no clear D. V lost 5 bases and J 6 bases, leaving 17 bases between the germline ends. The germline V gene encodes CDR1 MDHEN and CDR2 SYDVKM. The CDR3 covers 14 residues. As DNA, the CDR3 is TGTGCCAGCAGTCCCAGGTTACGGTTTTTCGAGCAGTACTTC. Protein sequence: CASSPRLRFFEQYF. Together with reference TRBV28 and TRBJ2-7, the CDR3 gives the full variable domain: DVKVTQSSRYLVKRTGEKVFLECVQDMDHENMFWYRQDPGLGLRLIYFSYDVKMKEKGDIPEGYSVSREKKERFSLILESASTNQTSMYLCASSPRLRFFEQYFGPGTRLTVT.

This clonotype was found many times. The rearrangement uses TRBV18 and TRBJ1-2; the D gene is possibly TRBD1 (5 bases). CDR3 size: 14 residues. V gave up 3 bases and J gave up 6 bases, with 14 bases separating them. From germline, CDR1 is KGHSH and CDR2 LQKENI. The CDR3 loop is CASSPGEPDNGYTF. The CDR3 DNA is TGTGCCAGCTCACCGGGGGAGCCGGACAATGGCTACACCTTC.

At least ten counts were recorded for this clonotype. CDR3 protein: CASSPRLLGPQYF. DNA of the CDR3: TGTGCCAGCAGCCCTAGGCTCCTTGGGCCCCAGTACTTC. The chain uses TRBV7-8 and TRBJ2-5; no firm D call. This CDR3 is built from 13 residues. V was pared by 5 bases and J by 9 bases, with 16 bases between. Germline CDR1 and CDR2: SGHVS and FQNEAQ.

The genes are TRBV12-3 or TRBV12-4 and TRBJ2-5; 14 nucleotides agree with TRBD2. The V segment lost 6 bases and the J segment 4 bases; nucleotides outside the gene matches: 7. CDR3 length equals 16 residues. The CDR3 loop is CASSHRLAGGRETQYF. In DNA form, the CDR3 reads TGTGCCAGCAGCCACCGACTAGCGGGAGGGCGAGAGACCCAGTACTTC.

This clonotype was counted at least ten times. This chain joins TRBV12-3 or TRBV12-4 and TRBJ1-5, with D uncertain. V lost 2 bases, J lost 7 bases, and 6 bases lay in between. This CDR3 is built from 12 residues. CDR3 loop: CASSLLWQPQHF. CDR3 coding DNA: TGTGCCAGCAGTTTATTGTGGCAGCCCCAGCATTTT.

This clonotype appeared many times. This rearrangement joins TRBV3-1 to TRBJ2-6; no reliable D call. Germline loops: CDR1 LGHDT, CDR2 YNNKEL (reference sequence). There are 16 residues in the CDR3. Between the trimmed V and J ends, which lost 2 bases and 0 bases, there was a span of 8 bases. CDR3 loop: CASSQSEYSGANVLTF. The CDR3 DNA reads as TGTGCCAGCAGCCAAAGCGAGTACTCTGGGGCCAACGTCCTGACTTTC.

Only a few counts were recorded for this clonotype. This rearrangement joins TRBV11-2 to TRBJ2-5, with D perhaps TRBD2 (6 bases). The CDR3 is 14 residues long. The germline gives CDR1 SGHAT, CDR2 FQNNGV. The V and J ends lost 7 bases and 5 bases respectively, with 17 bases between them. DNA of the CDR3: TGTGCCAGCACCCCGACTAGTCCGCAGGAGACCCAGTACTTC. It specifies CASTPTSPQETQYF.

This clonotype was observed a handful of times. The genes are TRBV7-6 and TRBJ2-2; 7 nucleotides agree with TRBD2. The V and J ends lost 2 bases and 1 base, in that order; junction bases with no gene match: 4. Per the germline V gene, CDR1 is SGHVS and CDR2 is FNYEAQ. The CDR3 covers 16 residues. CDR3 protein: CASSLMSGMNTGELFF. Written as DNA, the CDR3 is TGTGCCAGCAGCTTAATGAGCGGGATGAACACCGGGGAGCTGTTTTTT.

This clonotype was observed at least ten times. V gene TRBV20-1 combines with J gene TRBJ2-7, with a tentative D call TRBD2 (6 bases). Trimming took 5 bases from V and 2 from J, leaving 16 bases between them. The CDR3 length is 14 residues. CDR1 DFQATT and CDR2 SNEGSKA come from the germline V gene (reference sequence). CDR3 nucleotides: TGCAGTGCTCGGGACTGGAGCGAAACCTACGAGCAGTACTTC. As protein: CSARDWSETYEQYF.

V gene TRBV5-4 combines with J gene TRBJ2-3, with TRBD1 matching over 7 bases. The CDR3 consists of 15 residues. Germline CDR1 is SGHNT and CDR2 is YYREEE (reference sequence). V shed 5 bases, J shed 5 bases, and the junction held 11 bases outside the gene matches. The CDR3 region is CASSPPGQLRDTQYF. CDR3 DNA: TGTGCCAGCAGTCCTCCGGGACAGCTCAGAGATACGCAGTATTTT.

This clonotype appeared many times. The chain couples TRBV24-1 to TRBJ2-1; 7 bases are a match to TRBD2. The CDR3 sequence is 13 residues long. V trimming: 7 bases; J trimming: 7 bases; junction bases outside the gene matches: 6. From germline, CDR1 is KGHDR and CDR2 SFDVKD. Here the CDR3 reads CATRGSGPNEQFF. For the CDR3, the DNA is TGTGCCACCAGGGGTAGCGGGCCTAATGAGCAGTTCTTC.

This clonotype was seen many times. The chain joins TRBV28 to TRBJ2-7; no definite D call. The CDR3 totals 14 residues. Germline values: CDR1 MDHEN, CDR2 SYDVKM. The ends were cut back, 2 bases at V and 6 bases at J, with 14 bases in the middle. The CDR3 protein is CASSLVVWNAEQYF. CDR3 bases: TGTGCCAGCAGTTTAGTGGTCTGGAACGCCGAGCAGTACTTC. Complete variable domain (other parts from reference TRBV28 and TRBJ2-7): DVKVTQSSRYLVKRTGEKVFLECVQDMDHENMFWYRQDPGLGLRLIYFSYDVKMKEKGDIPEGYSVSREKKERFSLILESASTNQTSMYLCASSLVVWNAEQYFGPGTRLTVT.